The rows below give T cell receptor beta chains drawn from one sample of a study of radiation and T cells in renal cell carcinoma. Method: immunoSEQ multiplex PCR; TCRdb's copy keeps in-frame clones and lacks some. This sample yields more than 20,000 clones, of which about 85% are seen a single time; roughly 31% belongs to the top ten. The material was blood, obtained from a patient whose treatment included radiotherapy and nephrectomy. All receptors derive from a man aged 55-75 years with renal cell carcinoma. The CDR3 runs from the conserved cysteine through the conserved F or W. The D gene is left open where the match is weak. Clone size is given for some rows only: seen once, a few or many times, or a class if the clone is expanded.

abundance: once; j_gene: TRBJ1-6; v_gene: TRBV14; d_gene: -; CDR3aa: CASSQDRTEVSNSPLHF; CDR3nt: TGTGCCAGCAGCCAAGATAGGACAGAAGTAAGTAATTCACCCCTCCACTTT
abundance: -; j_gene: TRBJ1-1; v_gene: TRBV2; d_gene: -; CDR3aa: CASSAGRTNTEAFF; CDR3nt: TGTGCCAGCAGTGCTGGACGAACGAACACTGAAGCTTTCTTT
abundance: -; j_gene: TRBJ1-5; v_gene: TRBV2; d_gene: -; CDR3aa: CASNPGRSNQPQHF; CDR3nt: TGTGCCAGCAACCCGGGACGGAGCAATCAGCCCCAGCATTTT
abundance: -; j_gene: TRBJ2-5; v_gene: TRBV7-8; d_gene: -; CDR3aa: CASSLEGSRGRHQYF; CDR3nt: TGTGCCAGCAGCTTAGAAGGTTCGCGCGGGCGCCACCAGTACTTC
abundance: -; j_gene: TRBJ2-5; v_gene: TRBV7-9; d_gene: -; CDR3aa: CASSLGRETQYF; CDR3nt: TGTGCCAGCAGCTTAGGCCGGGAGACCCAGTACTTC
abundance: -; j_gene: TRBJ2-1; v_gene: TRBV9; d_gene: TRBD2; CDR3aa: CASSVELAGGQGEQFF; CDR3nt: TGTGCCAGCAGCGTTGAACTAGCGGGAGGGCAAGGTGAGCAGTTCTTC
abundance: -; j_gene: TRBJ2-7; v_gene: TRBV2; d_gene: -; CDR3aa: CASIAVLIHPGSEQYF; CDR3nt: TGTGCCAGCATAGCAGTTCTAATCCACCCGGGCTCCGAGCAGTACTTC
abundance: -; j_gene: TRBJ2-7; v_gene: TRBV27; d_gene: TRBD1; CDR3aa: CASSPGQGLHEQYF; CDR3nt: TGTGCCAGCTCCCCGGGACAGGGGTTACACGAGCAGTACTTC
abundance: -; j_gene: TRBJ2-7; v_gene: TRBV5-8; d_gene: -; CDR3aa: CASSSATYEQYF; CDR3nt: TGTGCCAGCAGCTCGGCTACGTACGAGCAGTACTTC
abundance: -; j_gene: TRBJ2-1; v_gene: TRBV7-7; d_gene: TRBD1; CDR3aa: CASSTDRGSYNEQFF; CDR3nt: TGTGCCAGCAGCACGGACAGGGGCTCCTACAATGAGCAGTTCTTC
abundance: -; j_gene: TRBJ2-3; v_gene: TRBV7-2; d_gene: -; CDR3aa: CASSSGTPQYF; CDR3nt: TGTGCCAGCAGCTCTGGGACTCCCCAGTATTTT
abundance: -; j_gene: TRBJ1-1; v_gene: TRBV6-5; d_gene: TRBD1; CDR3aa: CASRTGGMRTEAFF; CDR3nt: TGTGCCAGCAGAACAGGGGGTATGCGTACTGAAGCTTTCTTT
abundance: -; j_gene: TRBJ2-1; v_gene: TRBV19; d_gene: -; CDR3aa: CASKRIARHNEQFF; CDR3nt: TGTGCCAGTAAGAGGATTGCCCGACACAATGAGCAGTTCTTC
abundance: -; j_gene: TRBJ2-7; v_gene: TRBV14; d_gene: -; CDR3aa: CASSQASGYYEQYF; CDR3nt: TGTGCCAGCAGCCAGGCTTCGGGCTACTACGAGCAGTACTTC
abundance: -; j_gene: TRBJ2-7; v_gene: TRBV5-1; d_gene: -; CDR3aa: CASSQERAYEQYF; CDR3nt: TGCGCCAGCAGCCAAGAACGGGCCTACGAGCAGTACTTC
abundance: -; j_gene: TRBJ2-2; v_gene: TRBV2; d_gene: -; CDR3aa: CASSGLVDTGELFF; CDR3nt: TGTGCCAGCAGTGGGCTAGTTGACACCGGGGAGCTGTTTTTT
abundance: -; j_gene: TRBJ2-7; v_gene: TRBV11-2; d_gene: -; CDR3aa: CASSLYRGGYEQYF; CDR3nt: TGTGCCAGCAGCTTATATAGGGGGGGATACGAGCAGTACTTC
abundance: once; j_gene: TRBJ2-3; v_gene: TRBV5-1; d_gene: -; CDR3aa: CASSSLQGSTDTQYF; CDR3nt: TGCGCCAGCAGCTCTCTCCAGGGGAGCACAGATACGCAGTATTTT
abundance: -; j_gene: TRBJ2-1; v_gene: TRBV7-2; d_gene: -; CDR3aa: CASSLAHLEQFF; CDR3nt: TGTGCCAGCAGCTTAGCGCACTTGGAGCAGTTCTTC
abundance: -; j_gene: TRBJ2-1; v_gene: TRBV5-1; d_gene: -; CDR3aa: CASSLTNRAPYNEQFF; CDR3nt: TGCGCCAGCAGCTTAACTAACAGGGCCCCCTACAATGAGCAGTTCTTC
abundance: -; j_gene: TRBJ2-1; v_gene: TRBV10-1; d_gene: TRBD2; CDR3aa: CAGPKNVSGLSYNEQFF; CDR3nt: TGCGCCGGCCCTAAGAATGTTAGCGGGCTTTCCTACAATGAGCAGTTCTTC
abundance: -; j_gene: TRBJ2-7; v_gene: TRBV15; d_gene: -; CDR3aa: CATSRDQHYEQYF; CDR3nt: TGTGCCACCAGCAGAGATCAACACTACGAGCAGTACTTC
abundance: once; j_gene: TRBJ2-7; v_gene: TRBV29-1; d_gene: TRBD1; CDR3aa: CSVRDRGRGGRGAYEQYF; CDR3nt: TGCAGCGTTCGGGACAGGGGTCGTGGAGGTCGGGGGGCATACGAGCAGTACTTC
abundance: -; j_gene: TRBJ1-1; v_gene: TRBV5-1; d_gene: -; CDR3aa: CASSPRGQRLNTEAFF; CDR3nt: TGCGCCAGCAGCCCACGGGGTCAGAGATTGAACACTGAAGCTTTCTTT
abundance: -; j_gene: TRBJ1-1; v_gene: TRBV5-1; d_gene: TRBD1; CDR3aa: CASSLIQGGSSMNTEAFF; CDR3nt: TGCGCCAGCAGCTTGATACAGGGGGGTTCAAGTATGAACACTGAAGCTTTCTTT
abundance: -; j_gene: TRBJ1-2; v_gene: TRBV19; d_gene: -; CDR3aa: CASSLTEVSFYGYTF; CDR3nt: TGTGCCAGTAGCCTGACAGAAGTATCTTTCTATGGCTACACCTTC
abundance: few; j_gene: TRBJ2-2; v_gene: TRBV5-1; d_gene: -; CDR3aa: CASSEILGELFF; CDR3nt: TGCGCCAGCAGCGAGATACTCGGGGAGCTGTTTTTT
abundance: -; j_gene: TRBJ1-5; v_gene: TRBV19; d_gene: -; CDR3aa: CASSIGRGGNQPQHF; CDR3nt: TGTGCCAGTAGTATCGGGAGGGGAGGCAATCAGCCCCAGCATTTT
abundance: -; j_gene: TRBJ2-3; v_gene: TRBV7-2; d_gene: -; CDR3aa: CASSMSADTQYF; CDR3nt: TGTGCCAGCAGCATGTCTGCAGATACGCAGTATTTT
abundance: few; j_gene: TRBJ2-7; v_gene: TRBV4-3; d_gene: -; CDR3aa: CASSQVGGYEQYF; CDR3nt: TGCGCCAGCAGCCAAGTAGGTGGATACGAGCAGTACTTC
abundance: -; j_gene: TRBJ2-2; v_gene: TRBV30; d_gene: -; CDR3aa: CAWSDPFANTGELFF; CDR3nt: TGTGCCTGGAGTGACCCGTTCGCGAACACCGGGGAGCTGTTTTTT
abundance: -; j_gene: TRBJ2-2; v_gene: TRBV7-2; d_gene: TRBD2; CDR3aa: CASSLGLGTGELFF; CDR3nt: TGTGCCAGCAGCTTGGGACTAGGCACCGGGGAGCTGTTTTTT
abundance: once; j_gene: TRBJ1-1; v_gene: TRBV7-2; d_gene: -; CDR3aa: CASSFVKGNTEAFF; CDR3nt: TGTGCCAGCAGCTTCGTAAAGGGGAACACTGAAGCTTTCTTT
abundance: -; j_gene: TRBJ2-7; v_gene: TRBV5-4; d_gene: TRBD1; CDR3aa: CASSLGRRTGAYEQYF; CDR3nt: TGTGCCAGCAGCTTGGGTCGTAGGACAGGGGCCTACGAGCAGTACTTC
abundance: -; j_gene: TRBJ2-3; v_gene: TRBV27; d_gene: -; CDR3aa: CASSLLRDTQYF; CDR3nt: TGTGCCAGCAGTTTACTCCGGGATACGCAGTATTTT
abundance: -; j_gene: TRBJ2-5; v_gene: TRBV9; d_gene: -; CDR3aa: CASSVEVAGETQYF; CDR3nt: TGTGCCAGCAGCGTAGAGGTGGCAGGAGAGACCCAGTACTTC
abundance: -; j_gene: TRBJ2-1; v_gene: TRBV5-6; d_gene: -; CDR3aa: CASSRRDPTYNEQFF; CDR3nt: TGTGCCAGCAGCCGCCGGGACCCGACCTACAATGAGCAGTTCTTC
abundance: -; j_gene: TRBJ1-3; v_gene: TRBV6-6; d_gene: -; CDR3aa: CASSYGGNDSGNTIYF; CDR3nt: TGTGCCAGCAGTTATGGGGGGAACGACTCTGGAAACACCATATATTTT
abundance: -; j_gene: TRBJ2-5; v_gene: TRBV5-5; d_gene: -; CDR3aa: CASSPRTGTRETQYF; CDR3nt: TGTGCCAGCAGCCCGAGGACAGGGACTAGGGAGACCCAGTACTTC
abundance: once; j_gene: TRBJ2-1; v_gene: TRBV7-9; d_gene: -; CDR3aa: CASSWRGDNEQFF; CDR3nt: TGTGCCAGCAGCTGGCGAGGGGACAATGAGCAGTTCTTC
abundance: once; j_gene: TRBJ1-1; v_gene: TRBV7-9; d_gene: -; CDR3aa: CASSLLPGVEAFF; CDR3nt: TGTGCCAGCAGCTTGCTTCCGGGGGTAGAAGCTTTCTTT
abundance: -; j_gene: TRBJ2-2; v_gene: TRBV29-1; d_gene: -; CDR3aa: CSVEDGIRGPVTGELFF; CDR3nt: TGCAGCGTTGAAGATGGAATTCGGGGGCCCGTCACCGGGGAGCTGTTTTTT
abundance: -; j_gene: TRBJ2-3; v_gene: TRBV5-1; d_gene: TRBD2; CDR3aa: CASSPQLTSGSTDTQYF; CDR3nt: TGCGCCAGCAGCCCCCAACTTACTAGCGGGAGTACAGATACGCAGTATTTT